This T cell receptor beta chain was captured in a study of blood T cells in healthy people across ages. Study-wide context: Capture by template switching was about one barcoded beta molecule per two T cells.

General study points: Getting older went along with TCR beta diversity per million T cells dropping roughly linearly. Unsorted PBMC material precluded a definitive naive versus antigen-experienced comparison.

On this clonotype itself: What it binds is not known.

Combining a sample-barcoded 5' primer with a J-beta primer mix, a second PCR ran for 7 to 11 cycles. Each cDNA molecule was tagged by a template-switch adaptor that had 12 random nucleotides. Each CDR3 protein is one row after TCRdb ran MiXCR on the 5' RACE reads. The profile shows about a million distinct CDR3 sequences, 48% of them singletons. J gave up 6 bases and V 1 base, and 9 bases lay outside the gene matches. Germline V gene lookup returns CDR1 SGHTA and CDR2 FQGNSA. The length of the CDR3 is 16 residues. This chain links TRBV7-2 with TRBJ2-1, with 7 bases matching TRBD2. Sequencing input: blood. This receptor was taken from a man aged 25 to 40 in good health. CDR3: CASSLVGGNTINEQFF. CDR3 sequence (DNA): TGTGCCAGCAGCTTAGTCGGGGGGAATACTATCAATGAGCAGTTCTTC.